The present T cell receptor (beta chain) was sequenced within a study of Ad26.COV2.S vaccination and SARS-CoV-2 variants. As for the study in general: Dosing was one shot or two shots 56 days apart.

Germline V lookup: CDR1 SEHNR, CDR2 FQNEAQ (reference sequence). The ends were cut back, 3 bases at V and 1 base at J, with 19 bases in the middle. The length of the CDR3 is 17 residues. Study observations and caveats: Vaccine and placebo recipients had similar non-spike TCR breadth.

Specified treatment: roughly 20 received Ad26.COV2.S at low or high dose, single or two shots; about 5 received placebo; per-sample allocation not given. On day 63 after the first injection, vaccine and placebo recipients gave samples. Wuhan-strain SARS-CoV-2 spike was expressed by the Ad26 vector that made up the vaccine. Sequencing was performed with immunoSEQ multiplex PCR; in TCRdb, only in-frame clones are kept and a portion is missing. The repertoire has some 340,000 clones, around 85% of them found once; the top ten carry 2% to 2.5%. A remark on this clone: Its antigen is still unknown.

This clonotype originated in a person aged 18-60 years who received the Ad26.COV2.S COVID-19 vaccine or a placebo. This rearrangement joins TRBV7-9 to TRBJ2-7, with D tentatively TRBD2 (5 bases). The sequencing used peripheral blood, collected in a trial of Ad26.COV2.S vaccine versus placebo. The CDR3 protein is CASSFPPDSRRSYEQYF. As DNA, the CDR3 is TGTGCCAGCAGCTTCCCCCCGGACTCACGTAGGTCCTACGAGCAGTACTTC.